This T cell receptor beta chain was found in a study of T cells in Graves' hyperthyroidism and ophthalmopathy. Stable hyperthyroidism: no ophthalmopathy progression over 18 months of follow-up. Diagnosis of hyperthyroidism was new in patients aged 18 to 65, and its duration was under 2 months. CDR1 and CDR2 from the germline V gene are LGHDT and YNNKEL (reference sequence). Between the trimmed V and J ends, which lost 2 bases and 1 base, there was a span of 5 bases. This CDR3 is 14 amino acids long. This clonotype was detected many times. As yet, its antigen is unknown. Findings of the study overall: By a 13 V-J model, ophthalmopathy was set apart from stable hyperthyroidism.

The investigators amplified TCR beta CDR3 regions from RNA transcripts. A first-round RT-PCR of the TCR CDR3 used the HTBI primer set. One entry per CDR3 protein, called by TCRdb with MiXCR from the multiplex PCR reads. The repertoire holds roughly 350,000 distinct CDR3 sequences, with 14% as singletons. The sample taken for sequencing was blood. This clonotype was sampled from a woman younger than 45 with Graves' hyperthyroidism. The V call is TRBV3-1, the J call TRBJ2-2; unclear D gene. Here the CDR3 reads CASSQSRNTGELFF. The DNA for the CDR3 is TGTGCCAGCAGCCAATCGCGGAACACCGGGGAGCTGTTTTTT.